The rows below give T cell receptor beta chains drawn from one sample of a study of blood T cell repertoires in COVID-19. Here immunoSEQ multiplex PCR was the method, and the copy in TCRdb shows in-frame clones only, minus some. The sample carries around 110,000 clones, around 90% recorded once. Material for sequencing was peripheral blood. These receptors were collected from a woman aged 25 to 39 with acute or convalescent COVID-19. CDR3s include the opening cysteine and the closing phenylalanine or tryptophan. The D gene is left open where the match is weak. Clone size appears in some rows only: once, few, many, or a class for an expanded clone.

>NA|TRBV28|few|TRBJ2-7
TGTGCCAGCAGTTCCCTACCTGAGCAGTACTTC
CASSSLPEQYF
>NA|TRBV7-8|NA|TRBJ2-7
TGTGCCAGCAGCTTAGCAGAGACAGGAACCTACGAGCAGTACTTC
CASSLAETGTYEQYF
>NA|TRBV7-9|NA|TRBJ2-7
TGTGCCAGCAGCTTAGGAGGGTTGGACTACGAGCAGTACTTC
CASSLGGLDYEQYF
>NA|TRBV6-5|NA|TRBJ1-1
TGTGCCAGCAGACCCACAGGGAACACTGAAGCTTTCTTT
CASRPTGNTEAFF
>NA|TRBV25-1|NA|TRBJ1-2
TGTGCCAGCAGTGAAGTGGGGACAAGTTATGGCTACACCTTC
CASSEVGTSYGYTF
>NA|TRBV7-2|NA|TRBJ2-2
TGTGCCAGCAGCACAACGGGGAAGAGTCCGTTTTTT
CASSTTGKSPFF
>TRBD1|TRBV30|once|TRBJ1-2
TGTGCCCTAGGAGGGGACAGTAATGGCTACACCTTC
CALGGDSNGYTF
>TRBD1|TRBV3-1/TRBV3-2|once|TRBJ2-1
TGTGCCAGCAGCCAAGATCAAGCAGGGGGCTTCTACAATGAGCAGTTCTTC
CASSQDQAGGFYNEQFF
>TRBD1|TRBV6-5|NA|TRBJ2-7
TGTGCCAGCAGCCGGACAGGGGGAGCCTACGAGCAGTACTTC
CASSRTGGAYEQYF
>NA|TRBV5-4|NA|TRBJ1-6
TGTGCCAGCAGCCGACGGACACCAGATAATTCACCCCTCCACTTT
CASSRRTPDNSPLHF
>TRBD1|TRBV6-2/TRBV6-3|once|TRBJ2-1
TGTGCCAGCAGTGGACAGGAGGTGTCAAATGAGCAGTTCTTC
CASSGQEVSNEQFF
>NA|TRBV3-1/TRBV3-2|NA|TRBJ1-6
TGTGCCAGCAGCCAAGCCCCCGGGACTGCATATTCACCCCTCCACTTT
CASSQAPGTAYSPLHF
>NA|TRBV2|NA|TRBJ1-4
TGTGCCAGCAGTGAAAGCCACTTGTACAGTCGTGCAACTAATGAAAAACTGTTTTTT
CASSESHLYSRATNEKLFF
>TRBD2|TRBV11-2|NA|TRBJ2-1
TGTGCCAGCAGCTTGCGACTAGCGGGGGGCTCCTACAATGAGCAGTTCTTC
CASSLRLAGGSYNEQFF
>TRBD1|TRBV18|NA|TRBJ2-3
TGTGCCAGCTCACTTCGGACAGGGAGCACAGATACGCAGTATTTT
CASSLRTGSTDTQYF
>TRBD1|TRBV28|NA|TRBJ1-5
TGTGCCAGCAGTTTCGTCGGGACAGGGTTGATTAATCAGCCCCAGCATTTT
CASSFVGTGLINQPQHF
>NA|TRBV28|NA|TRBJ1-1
TGTGCCAGCAAACCCTCAGGGGCTGAGTTGGACACTGAAGCTTTCTTT
CASKPSGAELDTEAFF
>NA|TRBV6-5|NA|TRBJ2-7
TGTGCCAGCAGTTACGCAGCAGGGAACCCCTACGAGCAGTACTTC
CASSYAAGNPYEQYF
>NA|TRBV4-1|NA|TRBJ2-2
TGCGCCAGCAGCCAAGCGGTTACCGGGGAGCTGTTTTTT
CASSQAVTGELFF
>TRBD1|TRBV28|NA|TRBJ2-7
TGTGCCAGCAGTATGACAGGGGGCCGGTACGAGCAGTACTTC
CASSMTGGRYEQYF
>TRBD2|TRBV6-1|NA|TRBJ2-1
TGTGCCAGCAGTGAAGCGCAACGGGGGGGATACAATGAGCAGTTCTTC
CASSEAQRGGYNEQFF
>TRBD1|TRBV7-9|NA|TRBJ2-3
TGTGCCAGCAGCAAGACGACAGGGGTTGGTCACACAGATACGCAGTATTTT
CASSKTTGVGHTDTQYF
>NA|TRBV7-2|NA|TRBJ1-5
TGTGCCAGCAGCTTAGGGGGGGTCTTTAGCAATCAGCCCCAGCATTTT
CASSLGGVFSNQPQHF
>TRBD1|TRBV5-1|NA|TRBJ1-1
TGCGCCAGCAGCAGAGGACAGGGGTTTGCTGAAGCTTTCTTT
CASSRGQGFAEAFF
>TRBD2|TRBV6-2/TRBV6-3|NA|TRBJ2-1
TGTGCCAGCAGTTACACTCAAGCGGGAGGGGGTAATGAGCAGTTCTTC
CASSYTQAGGGNEQFF
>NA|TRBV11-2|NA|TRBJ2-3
TGTGCCAGCAGCTTGCTCCCGGGACTGAGCACAGATACGCAGTATTTT
CASSLLPGLSTDTQYF
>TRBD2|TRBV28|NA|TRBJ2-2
TGTGCCAGCAGTCCCTATCGGGGACTAGCGGGAGGTAGCACCGGGGAGCTGTTTTTT
CASSPYRGLAGGSTGELFF
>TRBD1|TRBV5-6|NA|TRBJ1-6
TGTGCCAGCAGCAAGGACAGGGGGAATAACTCACCCCTCCACTTT
CASSKDRGNNSPLHF
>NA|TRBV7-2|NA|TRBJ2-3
TGTGCCAGCAGCTTAGCTCACACAGATACGCAGTATTTT
CASSLAHTDTQYF
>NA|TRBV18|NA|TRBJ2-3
TGTGCCAGCTCACCCTGGGAGGTAGCCTCCTACACAGATACGCAGTATTTT
CASSPWEVASYTDTQYF
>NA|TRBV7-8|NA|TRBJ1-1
TGTGCCAGCAGCCCCACAGGGTTGGGAACTGAAGCTTTCTTT
CASSPTGLGTEAFF
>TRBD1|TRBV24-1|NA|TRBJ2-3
TGTGCCACCAGTGATAAGACAGGGCTTCGCACAGATACGCAGTATTTT
CATSDKTGLRTDTQYF
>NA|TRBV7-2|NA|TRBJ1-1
TGTGCCAGCAGCAGGAGGGGTGAAAGCACTGAAGCTTTCTTT
CASSRRGESTEAFF
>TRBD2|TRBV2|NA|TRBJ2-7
TGTGCCAGCAGTTCAGGACTAGCGGGAGAGCAGTACTTC
CASSSGLAGEQYF
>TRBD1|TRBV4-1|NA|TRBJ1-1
TGCGCCAGCAGCAGGGACAGGGGGGAACATTTTGAAGCTTTCTTT
CASSRDRGEHFEAFF
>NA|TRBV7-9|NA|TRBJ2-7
TGTGCCAGCAGCCTGGTAAGGGGCGACGAGCAGTACTTC
CASSLVRGDEQYF
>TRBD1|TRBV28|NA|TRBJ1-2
TGTGCCAGCAGTCTACAGGGGGCAACATACTATGGCTACACCTTC
CASSLQGATYYGYTF
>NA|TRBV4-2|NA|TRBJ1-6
TGTGCCAGCAGCCAGGTCAAAGGGGCGTCTTCCTCACCCCTCCACTTT
CASSQVKGASSSPLHF
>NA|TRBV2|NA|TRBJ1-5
TGTGCCAGCAGTGTTAGTCTCAATCAGCCCCAGCATTTT
CASSVSLNQPQHF
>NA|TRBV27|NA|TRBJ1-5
TGTGCCAGTTCTCAGTTACCACGTGGCAATCAGCCCCAGCATTTT
CASSQLPRGNQPQHF
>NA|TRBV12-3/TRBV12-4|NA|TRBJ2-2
TGTGCCAGCAGTTTCGGGATGGTCGGGGAGCTGTTTTTT
CASSFGMVGELFF
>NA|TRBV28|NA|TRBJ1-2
TGTGCCAGCAGTTTATGGTCCCGCCGGGGGGATGGCTACACCTTC
CASSLWSRRGDGYTF
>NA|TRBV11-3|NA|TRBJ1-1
TGTGCCAGCAGCTCTGGGCCTATAGCTTTCTTT
CASSSGPIAFF
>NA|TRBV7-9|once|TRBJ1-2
TGTGCCAGCAGGCCAGGCACAGGGATACATGGCTACACCTTC
CASRPGTGIHGYTF
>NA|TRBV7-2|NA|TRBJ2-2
TGTGCCAGCAGCTCGGGGATGAACACCGGGGAGCTGTTTTTT
CASSSGMNTGELFF
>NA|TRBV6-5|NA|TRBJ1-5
TGTGCCAGCAGCGATCTAGGCCAGCCCCAGCATTTT
CASSDLGQPQHF
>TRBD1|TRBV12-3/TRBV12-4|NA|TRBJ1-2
TGTGCCAGCACCTTGACAGGGGGCCTTGGCTACACCTTC
CASTLTGGLGYTF
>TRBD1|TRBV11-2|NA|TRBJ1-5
TGTGCCAGAGGGGGCTCTTTTCAGCCCCAGCATTTT
CARGGSFQPQHF
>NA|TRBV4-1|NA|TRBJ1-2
TGCGCCAGCAGCCAAGATTGGGGGCCGTGGGGCTATGGCTACACCTTC
CASSQDWGPWGYGYTF
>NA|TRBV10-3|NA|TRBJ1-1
TGTGCCATCAGTGAATTCCAGGGGTTCACTGAAGCTTTCTTT
CAISEFQGFTEAFF
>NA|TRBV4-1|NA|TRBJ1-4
TGCGCCAGCAGCCAGGACAGCCTTAATGAAAAACTGTTTTTT
CASSQDSLNEKLFF
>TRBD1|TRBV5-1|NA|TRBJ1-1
TGCGCCAGCAGCTGGGGACAGGGCAACACTGAAGCTTTCTTT
CASSWGQGNTEAFF
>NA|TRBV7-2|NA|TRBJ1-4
TGTGCCAGCAGCCCTACCCAAGGAGGGGTTCGTGAAAAACTGTTTTTT
CASSPTQGGVREKLFF
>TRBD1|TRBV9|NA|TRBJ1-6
TGTGCCAGCAGCGACGGGACAGTTTTACGGTCACCCCTCCACTTT
CASSDGTVLRSPLHF
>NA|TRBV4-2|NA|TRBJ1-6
TGTGCCAGCAGCCAAGATCCCGCCGGTACCTATAATTCACCCCTCCACTTT
CASSQDPAGTYNSPLHF
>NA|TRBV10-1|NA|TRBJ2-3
TGCGCCAGCAGTGAGGGCCTTAAGGGGGGGGGCCGGGTAAATACGCAGTATTTT
CASSEGLKGGGRVNTQYF
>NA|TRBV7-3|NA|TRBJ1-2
TGTGCCAGCAGCTCGGACAGCGGGAGCCGGTATGGCTACACCTTC
CASSSDSGSRYGYTF
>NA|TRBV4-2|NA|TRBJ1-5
TGTGCCAGCAGCCGGAGGGGAGGCAATCAGCCCCAGCATTTT
CASSRRGGNQPQHF
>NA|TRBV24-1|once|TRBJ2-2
TGTCCGAGGGTCACTTACACCGGGGAGCTGTTTTTT
CPRVTYTGELFF
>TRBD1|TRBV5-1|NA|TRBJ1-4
TGCGCCAGCAGCTTAACCTTACAGGGGGGGAACGAAAAACTGTTTTTT
CASSLTLQGGNEKLFF